Shown below are 26 T cell receptor beta chains from a single sample sequenced in a study of identical twins. TCRdb independently ran MiXCR on the 5' RACE reads; one entry per CDR3 protein. Of 700,000 to 950,000 distinct CDR3 sequences in the sample, 9% to 15% were seen once. These data also featured in a second study, about yellow fever vaccine responses in identical twins.

Source material: PBMCs. These receptors were taken from a young woman in good health.

This clonotype has just a few counts. The CDR3 region has the DNA TGTGCCAGCAGTTACTTGATGGCCCCCGGTCCGCAAGAGACCCAGTACTTC. Protein: CASSYLMAPGPQETQYF. V is TRBV6-5 and J is TRBJ2-5; D ambiguous. Trimming took 1 base from V and 2 from J, leaving 17 bases between them. This CDR3 has 17 residues. Germline V gene data show CDR1 as MNHEY and CDR2 as SVGAGI.

This clonotype has just a few counts. The chain couples TRBV6-5 to TRBJ2-7, with 8 bases lining up with TRBD1. The CDR3 has 16 residues. Germline lookup yields CDR1 MNHEY and CDR2 SVGAGI. Trimming at V came to 2 bases and at J to 7 bases, leaving 13 bases not matched to a gene. The CDR3 DNA reads as TGTGCCAGCAGTTACCTCCCGTGGACAGGGATTGGGGAGCAGTACTTC. Residues: CASSYLPWTGIGEQYF.

This clonotype has more than one count but fewer than ten. The CDR3 DNA sequence: TGTGCCATCAGTGAGACGGGACGAGAGGACAATGAGCAGTTCTTC. This codes for CAISETGREDNEQFF. The rearrangement links TRBV10-3 to TRBJ2-1; D may be TRBD1 or TRBD2 (5 bases each). Germline lookup yields CDR1 ENHRY and CDR2 SYGVKD. V dropped 2 bases and J dropped 5 bases, with 13 bases sitting between them. The CDR3 has 15 amino acids.

This clonotype was seen a handful of times. V gene TRBV27 combines with J gene TRBJ2-1, with D unresolved. The CDR3 is 13 residues long. In germline, CDR1 is MNHEY, CDR2 SMNVEV (reference sequence). Trimming took off 8 bases at V and 3 bases at J, with 11 bases between the two ends. The CDR3 DNA reads TGTGCCAGCCGGGCTAGAGGCTACAATGAGCAGTTCTTC. As protein: CASRARGYNEQFF.

This clonotype appeared a few times. The rearrangement links TRBV11-1 to TRBJ2-1, with 9 bases identical to TRBD2. Germline V lookup: CDR1 SGHAT, CDR2 FQDESV (reference sequence). The CDR3 totals 20 residues. Losses at the gene ends were 2 bases for V and 1 base for J; bases not matched to a gene: 15. CDR3 in amino acids: CASSLNSGSISRESYNEQFF. CDR3 DNA: TGTGCCAGCAGCTTAAATAGCGGGAGTATTAGTCGCGAGTCCTACAATGAGCAGTTCTTC.

The sample holds a few counts of this clonotype. This chain uses TRBV4-1 with TRBJ2-3; D assignment may be TRBD1 or TRBD2 (5 bases each). V lost 3 bases and J lost 5, with 12 bases in between. This CDR3 has 14 residues. Germline-derived CDR1 and CDR2 are MGHRA and YSYEKL. CDR3 nucleotide sequence: TGCGCCAGCAGCCACTGGGACCGCAAAGATACGCAGTATTTT. Translation gives CASSHWDRKDTQYF.

V usage is TRBV12-3 or TRBV12-4 and J usage is TRBJ2-7; D may be TRBD1 (5 bases). The CDR3 contains 13 residues. V lost 7 bases, J lost 3 bases, and 13 bases lay in between. The CDR3 DNA sequence: TGTGCCAGCACCCCCCCAGGGTTCTACGAGCAGTACTTC. This encodes CASTPPGFYEQYF.

This clonotype was detected only a few times. CDR3 loop: CASSYGTGRSYEQYF. The DNA of the CDR3 is TGTGCCAGCAGTTACGGTACAGGGAGGTCCTACGAGCAGTACTTC. This chain links TRBV6-5 with TRBJ2-7, with D perhaps TRBD1 or TRBD2 (6 bases each). CDR1 MNHEY and CDR2 SVGAGI come from the germline V gene. V lost 2 bases to trimming and J lost 1 base, with 12 bases between them. The CDR3 consists of 15 residues.

This clonotype was seen a few times. The genes are TRBV28 and TRBJ2-4, with D unclear. V was trimmed by 4 bases and J by 1 base, leaving 8 bases between them. Germline V CDR1 and CDR2: MDHEN, SYDVKM. This CDR3 is built from 14 residues. The CDR3 DNA follows: TGTGCCAGCAGTTACGCCGTCGCCAAAAACATTCAGTACTTC. Its translation is CASSYAVAKNIQYF.

The chain joins TRBV20-1 to TRBJ1-4; possibly TRBD1 for D (6 bases). V was trimmed by 6 bases and J by 0 bases, leaving 11 bases between them. This CDR3 contains 14 residues. CDR1 and CDR2 from the germline V gene are DFQATT and SNEGSKA (reference sequence). The CDR3 sequence: CSAQGGATNEKLFF. The CDR3 DNA reads TGCAGTGCCCAAGGGGGGGCAACTAATGAAAAACTGTTTTTT.

This clonotype was counted between two and nine times. The junction departs from germline at one end; a sequencing error may be responsible. The genes are TRBV12-3 or TRBV12-4 and TRBJ2-2, with D tentatively TRBD1 (6 bases). The CDR3 contains 15 residues. CDR3 DNA: TGTGCCAGCAGTAGCCGGGACAAGAACACCGGGGAGCTGCTTTTT. Translated, it gives CASSSRDKNTGELLF.

This clonotype was found many times. The chain is built from TRBV5-1 and TRBJ2-5; possibly TRBD1 for D (5 bases). CDR3 length: 17 amino acids. Germline V gene data show CDR1 as SGHRS and CDR2 as YFSETQ. Trimming stripped 1 base from V and 3 bases from J, with 19 bases between. CDR3 nucleotide sequence: TGCGCCAGCAGCTTGAAATTTAGAGGTTCGACAGAAGAGACCCAGTACTTC. Protein sequence: CASSLKFRGSTEETQYF.

This clonotype was detected ten times or more. The chain is built from TRBV25-1 and TRBJ2-5; D is undetermined. The CDR3 extends over 13 amino acids. Trimming removed 3 bases from V and 5 bases from J, with 10 bases in between. CDR1 and CDR2 (germline): MGHDK, SYGVNS. The CDR3 nucleotides read TGTGCCAGCAGTGAGGACCTGAGGGAGACCCAGTACTTC. Amino acid sequence: CASSEDLRETQYF. Based on the CDR3 plus reference TRBV25-1 and TRBJ2-5, the full variable domain is EADIYQTPRYLVIGTGKKITLECSQTMGHDKMYWYQQDPGMELHLIHYSYGVNSTEKGDLSSESTVSRIRTEHFPLTLESARPSHTSQYLCASSEDLRETQYFGPGTRLLVL.

Only a few counts were recorded for this clonotype. The DNA of the CDR3 is TGCAGCGTCCAGGGGGGATTGGCCGGAGGAGCAAGACCCTACGAGCAGTACTTC. Its protein product is CSVQGGLAGGARPYEQYF. The rearrangement joins TRBV29-1 to TRBJ2-7, with D maybe TRBD1 (7 bases). From germline, CDR1 is SQVTM and CDR2 ANQGSEA. The CDR3 contains 18 residues. The ends were cut back, 6 bases at V and 2 bases at J, with 29 bases in the middle.

This clonotype turned up a few times. The chain links TRBV2 to TRBJ2-1, with D possibly TRBD2 on 5 matching bases. The CDR3 spans 12 residues. V lost 10 bases, J lost 10 bases, and 17 bases lay in between. The germline CDR1 and CDR2 sequences are SNHLY and FYNNEI. CDR3 DNA sequence: TGTGCCACCGAACTAGGTCTGGGCGAGCAGTTCTTC. This gives the protein CATELGLGEQFF.

Concerning this clonotype itself: The junction and the germline gene differ at one end; a read error may be behind it. This chain joins TRBV12-3 or TRBV12-4 and TRBJ2-2; 7 bases map to TRBD2. CDR3 length equals 16 residues. The CDR3 DNA sequence: TGTGCCAGCAGTTTCGGAGCGGGGTGGAACACCGAGGAGCTGTTTTTT. Protein product: CASSFGAGWNTEELFF.

The chain employs TRBV28 and TRBJ1-3; D is possibly TRBD1 (5 bases). This CDR3 has 17 amino acids. Trimming stripped 2 bases from V and 2 bases from J, with 16 bases between. The germline V gene has CDR1 MDHEN and CDR2 SYDVKM. CDR3: CASSLPGTVWTGNTIYF. CDR3 coding DNA: TGTGCCAGCAGTTTACCGGGGACTGTCTGGACTGGAAACACCATATATTTT. The whole variable domain, remainder taken from reference TRBV28 and TRBJ1-3, is DVKVTQSSRYLVKRTGEKVFLECVQDMDHENMFWYRQDPGLGLRLIYFSYDVKMKEKGDIPEGYSVSREKKERFSLILESASTNQTSMYLCASSLPGTVWTGNTIYFGEGSWLTVV.

The chain couples TRBV5-1 to TRBJ2-7; the D gene is possibly TRBD1 (6 bases). This CDR3 has 15 residues. Germline loops: CDR1 SGHRS, CDR2 YFSETQ. V shed 0 bases and J shed 2 bases, with 12 bases lying between them. The chain's CDR3 is CASSLEGGAAYEQYF. DNA of the CDR3: TGCGCCAGCAGCTTGGAAGGGGGTGCAGCCTACGAGCAGTACTTC.

This clonotype was detected only a few times. This chain uses TRBV11-2 with TRBJ2-3; TRBD2 matches at 10 bases. V lost 1 base to trimming and J lost 5 bases; unmatched junction nucleotides: 6. The CDR3 spans 16 residues. The germline CDR1 and CDR2 sequences are SGHAT and FQNNGV. The CDR3 coding sequence is TGTGCCAGCAGCTTAGTCCTAGCGGGAGATAGAGATACGCAGTATTTT. Its protein product is CASSLVLAGDRDTQYF.

The chain has TRBV7-6 and TRBJ2-1; 8 bases are a match to TRBD2. Germline V gene data show CDR1 as SGHVS and CDR2 as FNYEAQ. V was clipped by 3 bases and J by 2 bases; unmatched bases: 3. This CDR3 contains 15 residues. The CDR3 spells CASSFSGDAYNEQFF. DNA for the CDR3: TGTGCCAGCAGCTTTAGCGGGGACGCCTACAATGAGCAGTTCTTC.

This clonotype was found many times. This is likely a read error, given that the CDR3 carries no conserved phenylalanine or tryptophan at its end. Because the CDR3's place on the DNA is in doubt, the DNA is left out and the CDR3 is given as listed by TCRdb. The chain carries TRBV21-1 and TRBJ2-1; the D call in the table, TRBD2, was not verified against the DNA. TRBV21-1 counts as a pseudogene. The CDR3 length equals 12 residues, ends included. CDR3 in amino acids: CASSKGLAGTTS.

In this sample, this clonotype turned up a few times. The chain carries TRBV6-2 or TRBV6-3 and TRBJ2-1; the match to TRBD1 covers 10 bases. The CDR3 consists of 19 residues. Germline lookup yields CDR1 MNHEY and CDR2 SVGEGT. The junction had 9 bases not matched to a gene; V was cut back by 0 bases and J by 1 base. This CDR3 reads CASSYSFWDRGFSYNEQFF. CDR3 in DNA: TGTGCCAGCAGTTACTCGTTTTGGGACAGGGGTTTTTCCTACAATGAGCAGTTCTTC.

This clonotype has only a few counts. This chain joins TRBV28 and TRBJ2-1, with 11 bases identical to TRBD2. V lost 5 bases, J lost 4 bases, and 10 bases stayed unmatched. This CDR3 comprises 17 residues. Germline values: CDR1 MDHEN, CDR2 SYDVKM. The CDR3 region has the DNA TGTGCCAGCAGTCCCTGGGGAGGGACTAGCGGTTACAATGAGCAGTTCTTC. Residues: CASSPWGGTSGYNEQFF.

CDR3 DNA: TGCGCCAGCAGCAGACAGGCATCAACTGAAGCTTTCTTT. This encodes CASSRQASTEAFF. The chain joins TRBV10-2 to TRBJ1-1; possible D gene TRBD1, 6 bases. V was shortened by 6 bases and J by 5 bases, with 13 bases between the two germline ends. The CDR3 covers 13 residues. CDR1 is WSHSY and CDR2 is SAAADI in the germline V gene.

The chain has TRBV4-1 and TRBJ1-1; D is undetermined. Germline V gene sequence: CDR1 MGHRA, CDR2 YSYEKL. V lost 5 bases and J lost 1, with 11 bases in between. This CDR3 has 14 amino acids. CDR3 loop: CASSGPLRNTEAFF. In DNA, the CDR3 is TGCGCCAGCAGCGGTCCGTTGAGGAACACTGAAGCTTTCTTT.

This clonotype turned up a few times. This chain links TRBV12-3 or TRBV12-4 with TRBJ1-6, with D possibly being TRBD1 (6 bases). The CDR3 has 14 amino acids. V lost 5 bases and J 6 bases, leaving 11 bases between the germline ends. The CDR3 nucleotides read TGTGCCAGCAGTGTGGACAGTATTAATTCACCCCTCCACTTT. It encodes CASSVDSINSPLHF.